Below are 20 T cell receptor beta chains sequenced from a single sample in a study of long-term antiretroviral therapy in people with HIV. Samples were assayed with immunoSEQ v3.0 at survey level. The protocol was immunoSEQ multiplex PCR, while the TCRdb copy is restricted to in-frame clones and leaves out a portion. Among approximately 26,000 clones, approximately 81% were seen once, and the ten largest hold 8.5% to 10%. The sequences come from unsorted PBMCs, collected 2.3 years after starting antiretroviral therapy. These receptors were obtained from a man in his forties with HIV.

The rearrangement uses TRBV30 and TRBJ2-1, with unresolved D. The CDR3 extends over 13 amino acids. Germline loops: CDR1 GTSNPN, CDR2 SVGIG (reference sequence). V was trimmed by 7 bases and J by 3 bases, leaving 13 bases between them. The CDR3 DNA sequence: TGTGCCTTTAGTAGCTGGGTCTACAATGAGCAGTTCTTC. It is translated as CAFSSWVYNEQFF.

For the CDR3, the DNA is TGTGCCAGCAGTGAATTAGTGGGGGGGGATACGCAGTATTTT. Translated, it gives CASSELVGGDTQYF. The rearrangement joins TRBV6-1 to TRBJ2-3, with 7 bases aligning to TRBD2. In germline, CDR1 is MNHNS, CDR2 SASEGT. Unmatched junction bases numbered 5, after V lost 2 bases and J lost 6 bases. The CDR3 has 14 residues.

The chain carries TRBV5-6 and TRBJ1-3; D gene ambiguous. From germline, CDR1 is SGHDT and CDR2 YYEEEE. V was clipped by 2 bases and J by 4 bases, with 10 bases between them. The CDR3 consists of 14 residues. The CDR3 region has the DNA TGTGCCAGCAGCTTCCTAGGGCGAGGAAACACCATATATTTT. Amino acid sequence: CASSFLGRGNTIYF.

V gene TRBV19 combines with J gene TRBJ1-5; 7 nucleotides agree with TRBD1. CDR1 LNHDA and CDR2 SQIVND come from the germline V gene (reference sequence). The CDR3 consists of 16 residues. The V segment lost 0 bases and the J segment 4 bases; nucleotides outside the gene matches: 6. CDR3 in DNA: TGTGCCAGTAGTATAGATGGGACAGTTCTAAATCAGCCCCAGCATTTT. It yields the protein CASSIDGTVLNQPQHF. The full variable domain, its missing parts supplied by reference TRBV19 and TRBJ1-5, is DGGITQSPKYLFRKEGQNVTLSCEQNLNHDAMYWYRQDPGQGLRLIYYSQIVNDFQKGDIAEGYSVSREKKESFPLTVTSAQKNPTAFYLCASSIDGTVLNQPQHFGDGTRLSIL.

This rearrangement joins TRBV5-1 to TRBJ2-7; the D gene is possibly TRBD2 (5 bases). The CDR3 contains 15 residues. Germline CDR1 SGHRS, CDR2 YFSETQ. The ends were cut back, 0 bases at V and 3 bases at J, with 13 bases in the middle. The chain's CDR3 is CASSLAVGAYYEQYF. In DNA form, the CDR3 reads TGCGCCAGCAGCTTGGCTGTGGGAGCATACTACGAGCAGTACTTC.

The chain combines TRBV5-1 with TRBJ1-2; D may be TRBD1 (5 bases). Germline lookup yields CDR1 SGHRS and CDR2 YFSETQ. The V gene lost 3 bases and the J gene lost 1 base, with 19 bases spanning the gap. The CDR3 contains 17 residues. In nucleotides, the CDR3 is TGCGCCAGCAGCTCCCGGAGCGACGGGGGACTTAACTATGGCTACACCTTC. It encodes CASSSRSDGGLNYGYTF.

This clone has a single count. This sequence joins TRBV10-2 and TRBJ1-1; TRBD1 is a possible D gene (5 bases). The CDR3 length is 12 residues. Germline lookup yields CDR1 WSHSY and CDR2 SAAADI. Trimming stripped 3 bases from V and 6 bases from J, with 8 bases between. In DNA form, the CDR3 reads TGCGCCAGCAGTGAAGCGGGGCCTGAAGCTTTCTTT. Its translation: CASSEAGPEAFF.

The V and J genes are TRBV2 and TRBJ1-2; 8 bases fit TRBD1. The CDR3 extends over 15 amino acids. From germline, CDR1 is SNHLY and CDR2 FYNNEI. The V gene end was trimmed by 7 bases and the J gene end by 3 bases; junction bases not matched to a gene: 10. DNA for the CDR3: TGTGCCAGCACCACAGTGGTGGACAGGGACTATGGCTACACCTTC. It codes for CASTTVVDRDYGYTF.

This chain's CDR3 is CASSESPQGRDIQYF. The CDR3 DNA is TGCGCCAGCAGTGAATCCCCCCAGGGTAGGGACATTCAGTACTTC. J is TRBJ2-4 and V is TRBV10-1; tentative D call: TRBD1 (5 bases). Germline loops: CDR1 WNHNN, CDR2 SYGVQD (reference sequence). V shed 3 bases and J shed 8 bases, with 17 bases lying between them. CDR3 size: 15 residues.

The V and J genes are TRBV5-6 and TRBJ2-1; D tentatively reads TRBD1 or TRBD2 (6 bases each). The CDR3 is 17 residues long. CDR1 is SGHDT and CDR2 is YYEEEE in the germline V gene. The V end lost 5 bases, the J end lost 6 bases, and 24 bases lay between the germline ends. CDR3 DNA sequence: TGTGCCAGCAGGGCAGAGGGGGGCGGGGTCCTCTTCAATGAGCAGTTCTTC. Translated, it gives CASRAEGGGVLFNEQFF. Drawing the rest from reference TRBV5-6 and TRBJ2-1, the complete variable domain is DAGVTQSPTHLIKTRGQQVTLRCSPKSGHDTVSWYQQALGQGPQFIFQYYEEEERQRGNFPDRFSGHQFPNYSSELNVNALLLGDSALYLCASRAEGGGVLFNEQFFGPGTRLTVL.

This chain links TRBV11-1 with TRBJ2-5; the match to TRBD1 covers 10 bases. After removal of 1 base from V and 4 bases from J, the junction contained 6 bases not matched to a gene. CDR3 length: 16 residues. The V gene's germline CDR1 is SGHAT and CDR2 FQDESV (reference sequence). The CDR3: CASSLGTGTGAETQYF. The CDR3 nucleotides read TGTGCCAGCAGCTTAGGTACCGGGACAGGGGCAGAGACCCAGTACTTC.

V is TRBV2 and J is TRBJ2-7; D is possibly TRBD1 (6 bases). Germline-derived CDR1 and CDR2 are SNHLY and FYNNEI. This CDR3 region has 17 residues. V gave up 2 bases and J gave up 6 bases, with 23 bases separating them. This chain's CDR3 is CASSEIGGTSAFVEQYF. CDR3 sequence (DNA): TGTGCCAGCAGTGAAATTGGGGGCACCTCTGCATTTGTCGAGCAGTACTTC.

The chain has TRBV11-3 and TRBJ2-2; D may be TRBD1 (5 bases). CDR3 length: 14 amino acids. In germline, CDR1 is SGHNT, CDR2 YENEEA. Trimming left V 2 bases short and J 3 bases short, with 7 bases between. The CDR3 DNA reads TGTGCCAGCAGCTTATTAGGGGACACCGGGGAGCTGTTTTTT. This encodes CASSLLGDTGELFF. The entire variable domain, with the rest obtained from reference TRBV11-3 and TRBJ2-2, is as follows: EAGVVQSPRYKIIEKKQPVAFWCNPISGHNTLYWYLQNLGQGPELLIRYENEEAVDDSQLPKDRFSAERLKGVDSTLKIQPAELGDSAVYLCASSLLGDTGELFFGEGSRLTVL.

Written as DNA, the CDR3 is TGTGCCAGCATGGGGTTGGGGCAGGAGCAGTTCTTC. It specifies CASMGLGQEQFF. The chain links TRBV6-1 to TRBJ2-1; D perhaps matches TRBD1 (5 bases). The V end lost 7 bases, the J end lost 10 bases, and 14 bases lay between the germline ends. The germline gives CDR1 MNHNS, CDR2 SASEGT. This CDR3 is 12 amino acids long.

The rearrangement joins TRBV9 to TRBJ2-2, with D unresolved. Germline V gene lookup returns CDR1 SGDLS and CDR2 YYNGEE. CDR3 size: 12 residues. The V end was cut by 2 bases, the J end by 6 bases, with 5 bases between. CDR3 amino acids: CASSVFSGELFF. The DNA for the CDR3 is TGTGCCAGCAGCGTTTTCTCCGGGGAGCTGTTTTTT.

V gene TRBV7-9 combines with J gene TRBJ1-4; D is possibly TRBD1 (6 bases). The V end was cut by 9 bases, the J end by 3 bases, with 11 bases between. The CDR3 is 13 amino acids. Per the germline V gene, CDR1 is SEHNR and CDR2 is FQNEAQ (reference sequence). The CDR3 is CASSTGSNEKLFF. In DNA form, the CDR3 reads TGTGCCAGTAGCACAGGGTCTAATGAAAAACTGTTTTTT. Complete variable domain (other parts from reference TRBV7-9 and TRBJ1-4): DTGVSQNPRHKITKRGQNVTFRCDPISEHNRLYWYRQTLGQGPEFLTYFQNEAQLEKSRLLSDRFSAERPKGSFSTLEIQRTEQGDSAMYLCASSTGSNEKLFFGSGTQLSVL.

V is TRBV5-8 and J is TRBJ2-3; 7 nucleotides align to TRBD1. This CDR3 spans 14 amino acids. V shed 2 bases, J shed 5 bases, and the junction held 5 bases outside the gene matches. Germline assignment: CDR1 SGHTS and CDR2 YDEGEE. CDR3 sequence reads: CASSLEGAGDTQYF. The CDR3 bases are TGTGCCAGCAGCTTAGAGGGGGCTGGAGATACGCAGTATTTT.

Only a few counts were recorded for this clone. The chain has TRBV19 and TRBJ1-1, with TRBD1 matching 7 bases. CDR3 length equals 15 residues. Germline CDR1 LNHDA, CDR2 SQIVND (reference sequence). The J segment lost 4 bases and the V segment lost 3 bases, leaving 8 bases of the junction unmatched. CDR3 in amino acids: CASSIPQGIGTEAFF. CDR3 bases: TGTGCCAGTAGTATCCCACAGGGGATTGGCACTGAAGCTTTCTTT.

This sequence joins TRBV30 and TRBJ1-3; D is uncertain. This CDR3 has 12 amino acids. CDR1 GTSNPN and CDR2 SVGIG come from the germline V gene (reference sequence). Trimming stripped 3 bases from V and 6 bases from J, with 9 bases between. This chain's CDR3 is CAWSGVTNTIYF. CDR3 in DNA: TGTGCCTGGAGCGGTGTAACAAACACCATATATTTT. The variable domain in full, completed from reference TRBV30 and TRBJ1-3, reads SQTIHQWPATLVQPVGSPLSLECTVEGTSNPNLYWYRQAAGRGLQLLFYSVGIGQISSEVPQNLSASRPQDRQFILSSKKLLLSDSGFYLCAWSGVTNTIYFGEGSWLTVV.

The rearrangement joins TRBV4-2 to TRBJ2-1, with TRBD2 as a possible D gene (6 bases). V was clipped by 0 bases and J by 6 bases, with 9 bases between them. Germline V gene sequence: CDR1 LGHNA, CDR2 YNFKEQ. The length of the CDR3 is 14 residues. For the CDR3, the DNA is TGTGCCAGCAGCCAAGAGGAGGGACCCAATGAGCAGTTCTTC. Its protein product is CASSQEEGPNEQFF.